A selection of T cell receptor beta chains follows, all from one sample in a study of T cells after yellow fever vaccination. TCRdb ran MiXCR on the 5' RACE reads and lists one entry per CDR3 protein. The data show hundreds of thousands of distinct CDR3 sequences, 9% to 15% seen once. This material consisted of PBMCs, taken on the day of the yellow fever booster vaccination. Receptor source: a man under 40 who received the YFV17D yellow fever vaccine. Each CDR3 is given with its conserved first and last residue. Each record gives: J gene, D gene, V gene, clone size, CDR3 DNA, CDR3 protein. D genes are given only for firm matches. Only some rows state a clone size, as once, few, many or a class for expanded clones.

J: TRBJ2-3; D: -; V: TRBV7-2; size: -; DNA: TGTGCCAGCAGGGCAGTCACAGATACGCAGTATTTT; CDR3: CASRAVTDTQYF
J: TRBJ1-5; D: -; V: TRBV29-1; size: many; DNA: TGCAGCGTTGAGATGGGTAGCAATCAGCCCCAGCATTTT; CDR3: CSVEMGSNQPQHF
J: TRBJ2-5; D: TRBD2; V: TRBV5-4; size: -; DNA: TGTGCCAGCAGCAAAACTAGCGGGAAACTAGGGACCCAGTACTTC; CDR3: CASSKTSGKLGTQYF
J: TRBJ2-1; D: TRBD2; V: TRBV3-1; size: -; DNA: TGTGCCAGCACCCCCGGGACTAGCGGGAGGAGATCCTCCTACAATGAGCAGTTCTTC; CDR3: CASTPGTSGRRSSYNEQFF
J: TRBJ2-5; D: -; V: TRBV29-1; size: -; DNA: TGCAGCGTTGAAGTCCAGCAAGAGACCCAGTACTTC; CDR3: CSVEVQQETQYF
J: TRBJ1-5; D: -; V: TRBV27; size: -; DNA: TGTGCCAGCAGTTTAGGAGGGGTCGGTCAGCCCCAGCATTTT; CDR3: CASSLGGVGQPQHF
J: TRBJ1-1; D: -; V: TRBV30; size: few; DNA: TGTGCCTGGAGTGGGTCCATGAACACTGAAGCTTTCTTT; CDR3: CAWSGSMNTEAFF
J: TRBJ2-1; D: -; V: TRBV7-9; size: -; DNA: TGTGCCAGCAGCTTAGTTTTGGTGCAAGCGTACAATGAGCAGTTCTTC; CDR3: CASSLVLVQAYNEQFF
J: TRBJ1-5; D: -; V: TRBV6-2/TRBV6-3; size: -; DNA: TGTGCCAGCAGTTACATATTCAGCAATCAGCCCCAGCATTTT; CDR3: CASSYIFSNQPQHF
J: TRBJ2-3; D: -; V: TRBV6-5; size: -; DNA: TGTGCCAGCAGTTACGGACAGAGGAGAGATACGCAGTATTTT; CDR3: CASSYGQRRDTQYF
J: TRBJ2-1; D: TRBD2; V: TRBV20-1; size: few; DNA: TGCAGTGCTCACGGGAGGGCCGCAGATGAGCAGTTCTTC; CDR3: CSAHGRAADEQFF
J: TRBJ2-2; D: TRBD2; V: TRBV2; size: -; DNA: TGTGCCAGCAGTGTAACGGGAGGGCCGAACACCGGGGAGCTGTTTTTT; CDR3: CASSVTGGPNTGELFF
J: TRBJ2-5; D: -; V: TRBV7-9; size: -; DNA: TGTGCCAGCAGCTTCGACAGACGCCAAGAGACCCAGTACTTC; CDR3: CASSFDRRQETQYF
J: TRBJ1-2; D: -; V: TRBV7-2; size: few; DNA: TGTGCCAGCAGCTTAGTGGGGGTCCGCGTCTATGGCTACACCTTC; CDR3: CASSLVGVRVYGYTF
J: TRBJ2-7; D: -; V: TRBV14; size: -; DNA: TGTGCCAGCAGCCTGGGACCTGGATCCTACGAGCAGTACTTC; CDR3: CASSLGPGSYEQYF
J: TRBJ2-2; D: -; V: TRBV30; size: -; DNA: TGTGCCTGGAGTGTGATTAACCCCGGGGAGCTGTTTTTT; CDR3: CAWSVINPGELFF
J: TRBJ2-1; D: -; V: TRBV7-9; size: few; DNA: TGTGCCAGCAGCTTAGACGGGAGCAGTCGGAACAATGAGCAGTTCTTC; CDR3: CASSLDGSSRNNEQFF
J: TRBJ2-2; D: -; V: TRBV27; size: few; DNA: TGTGCCAGCAGTTTTGGGCAGGACACCGGGGAGCTGTTTTTT; CDR3: CASSFGQDTGELFF
J: TRBJ2-1; D: TRBD2; V: TRBV14; size: few; DNA: TGTGCCAGCAGCCAAGAACTAGGGACTAGCGGGAACAATGAGCAGTTCTTC; CDR3: CASSQELGTSGNNEQFF
J: TRBJ1-1; D: TRBD1; V: TRBV7-2; size: few; DNA: TGTGCCAGCAGCAGAGACAGGGGAGTGAGAACTGAAGCTTTCTTT; CDR3: CASSRDRGVRTEAFF
J: TRBJ1-6; D: TRBD1; V: TRBV7-9; size: -; DNA: TGTGCCAGCAGCCCGCGGGACAGCCCTAATAATTCACCCCTCCACTTT; CDR3: CASSPRDSPNNSPLHF
J: TRBJ1-4; D: -; V: TRBV4-3; size: -; DNA: TGCGCCAGCAGCCAGGAAACGGGGAATAATGAAAAACTGTTTTTT; CDR3: CASSQETGNNEKLFF
J: TRBJ2-2; D: TRBD2; V: TRBV27; size: few; DNA: TGTGCCATCCGCGGTGCGGGAGGTAACACCGGGGAGCTGTTTTTT; CDR3: CAIRGAGGNTGELFF
J: TRBJ2-7; D: -; V: TRBV12-3/TRBV12-4; size: -; DNA: TGTGCCAGCAGTTTACCCGGTTGGGGGGCCGAGCAGTACTTC; CDR3: CASSLPGWGAEQYF
J: TRBJ2-1; D: -; V: TRBV5-1; size: many; DNA: TGCGCCAGCAGCTTAGGGGGTATGGGCTCCTACAATGAGCAGTTCTTC; CDR3: CASSLGGMGSYNEQFF
J: TRBJ2-5; D: -; V: TRBV20-1; size: few; DNA: TGCAGTGCTAGAGAGATAAGGTTGCAAGAGACCCAGTACTTC; CDR3: CSAREIRLQETQYF
J: TRBJ2-5; D: TRBD2; V: TRBV29-1; size: -; DNA: TGCAGCGTTGAAGACCGACTAGCGGTGTACCAAGAGACCCAGTACTTC; CDR3: CSVEDRLAVYQETQYF
J: TRBJ1-5; D: -; V: TRBV7-2; size: once; DNA: TGTGCCAGCAGCTTATCCTCCGGGGGCTGGGGCGATCAGCCCCAGCATTTT; CDR3: CASSLSSGGWGDQPQHF
J: TRBJ2-3; D: -; V: TRBV9; size: few; DNA: TGTGCCAGCAGCGTAGGCGAGGGCCAAGGAGATACGCAGTATTTT; CDR3: CASSVGEGQGDTQYF
J: TRBJ1-1; D: -; V: TRBV7-8; size: few; DNA: TGTGCCAGCAGAGCCCAGGGCTTGAACACTGAAGCTTTCTTT; CDR3: CASRAQGLNTEAFF
J: TRBJ2-4; D: -; V: TRBV6-2/TRBV6-3; size: few; DNA: TGTGCCAGCAGTTACAGCCAGGCGGGGTCAGCCAAAAACATTCAGTACTTC; CDR3: CASSYSQAGSAKNIQYF
J: TRBJ2-6; D: -; V: TRBV20-1; size: -; DNA: TGCAGTGCTAGTGCGATCGGAGATGGGGCCAACGTCCTGACTTTC; CDR3: CSASAIGDGANVLTF
J: TRBJ2-7; D: TRBD2; V: TRBV7-2; size: -; DNA: TGTGCCAGCAGCTTGTCTGGGAGGGTGGTCGAGCAGTACTTC; CDR3: CASSLSGRVVEQYF
J: TRBJ2-3; D: -; V: TRBV10-3; size: few; DNA: TGTGCCATCAGTGAGTCGGGCGGGTCCGGCACAGATACGCAGTATTTT; CDR3: CAISESGGSGTDTQYF
J: TRBJ2-3; D: -; V: TRBV5-1; size: -; DNA: TGCGCCAGCAGCCCGACTAGTCGAGATGATACGCAGTATTTT; CDR3: CASSPTSRDDTQYF
J: TRBJ2-5; D: -; V: TRBV20-1; size: few; DNA: TGCAGTGTCCCCGAGAGAGGAGAGACCCAGTACTTC; CDR3: CSVPERGETQYF
J: TRBJ2-7; D: TRBD1; V: TRBV3-1; size: -; DNA: TGTGCCAGCAGACGAGGACAGGATACCTACGAGCAGTACTTC; CDR3: CASRRGQDTYEQYF
J: TRBJ2-1; D: TRBD1; V: TRBV29-1; size: many; DNA: TGCAGCGTTACCGGGACAGGGGGCTATGAGCAGTTCTTC; CDR3: CSVTGTGGYEQFF
J: TRBJ1-2; D: -; V: TRBV5-1; size: few; DNA: TGCGCCAGCAGCTTGACTTACAGGGCGAACTATGGCTACACCTTC; CDR3: CASSLTYRANYGYTF
J: TRBJ2-1; D: -; V: TRBV24-1; size: few; DNA: TGTGCCACCAGTGATTCTCCTATCGATGAGCAGTTCTTC; CDR3: CATSDSPIDEQFF
J: TRBJ2-1; D: TRBD2; V: TRBV7-9; size: few; DNA: TGTGCCAGCAACCTCGTCCGAGGCGGGAGGGCCGGCAATGAGCAGTTCTTC; CDR3: CASNLVRGGRAGNEQFF
J: TRBJ2-1; D: TRBD2; V: TRBV30; size: few; DNA: TGTGCCTGGGAAACCGGGACTAGCGGTTATAGGTTCTTC; CDR3: CAWETGTSGYRFF
J: TRBJ2-7; D: -; V: TRBV5-1; size: -; DNA: TGCGCCAGCAGCTTTACAGACCGCTCCTACGAGCAGTACTTC; CDR3: CASSFTDRSYEQYF
J: TRBJ1-2; D: TRBD1; V: TRBV20-1; size: -; DNA: TGCAGTGCTAGAAACAGGGGGCGTGATGGCTACACCTTC; CDR3: CSARNRGRDGYTF